The 5 T cell receptor beta chains reported below all come from one sample, sequenced in a study of PD-L1 blockade in urothelial cancer. Generated by immunoSEQ multiplex PCR, the TCRdb table keeps only in-frame clones and is missing some. The sample holds some 40,000 clones, 91% seen once. Time point given: peripheral blood 6 weeks after treatment start. The specimen comprised PBMCs, sampled around atezolizumab (anti-PD-L1) treatment. All receptors come from a man between 70 and 80 years old with urothelial cancer.

V usage is TRBV5-5 and J usage is TRBJ2-7; 9 nucleotides match TRBD2. V trimming: 0 bases; J trimming: 3 bases; junction bases outside the gene matches: 4. The CDR3 totals 15 residues. Germline loops: CDR1 SGHKS, CDR2 YYEKEE (reference sequence). The CDR3 nucleotides read TGTGCCAGCAGCTTGGAAAGGACTAGCGTCTACGAGCAGTACTTC. Its translation is CASSLERTSVYEQYF.

The rearrangement uses TRBV7-6 and TRBJ1-4; D remains unclear. V dropped 2 bases and J dropped 2 bases, with 12 bases sitting between them. The CDR3 length is 16 residues. CDR1 is SGHVS, CDR2 FNYEAQ, per germline. CDR3 in amino acids: CASSLTNPGTNEKLFF. In nucleotides, the CDR3 is TGTGCCAGCAGCTTAACGAACCCGGGGACTAATGAAAAACTGTTTTTT.

The chain couples TRBV6-1 to TRBJ2-7; D uncertain. CDR3 size: 12 residues. V was pared by 4 bases and J by 6 bases, with 10 bases between. Germline lookup yields CDR1 MNHNS and CDR2 SASEGT. In DNA form, the CDR3 reads TGTGCCAGCAGTGTAAGCCTAGGCGAGCAGTACTTC. Translation gives CASSVSLGEQYF.

This chain connects TRBV11-2 to TRBJ2-1; 7 bases line up with TRBD2. V trimming: 5 bases; J trimming: 9 bases; junction bases outside the gene matches: 19. CDR1 is SGHAT and CDR2 is FQNNGV in the germline V gene. The CDR3 has 17 amino acids. CDR3 nucleotide sequence: TGTGCCAGCAGCCCCAGCCCACCCAGAGCGGGACGCCCTGAGCAGTTCTTC. Protein product: CASSPSPPRAGRPEQFF.

The chain employs TRBV7-3 and TRBJ1-4; 7 bases are shared with TRBD1. Germline CDR1 reads SGHTA; CDR2 reads FQGTGA. This CDR3 contains 13 residues. V dropped 5 bases and J dropped 9; count of bases not matched to a gene: 6. This CDR3 reads CASSAWDRQKLFF. The CDR3 DNA is TGTGCCAGCAGCGCTTGGGACAGACAAAAACTGTTTTTT.